The clone carrying this TCR beta chain was found many times. Its antigen is currently unknown. CDR1 is SGHTA, CDR2 FQGNSA, per germline. Trimming shortened V by 3 bases and J by 2 bases, and 14 bases separated the two germline ends. This CDR3 is built from 15 residues. The data were taken from a study of Graves' ophthalmopathy and Graves' hyperthyroidism. RNA transcripts served as template for amplifying TCR beta CDR3 sequences. The first round was an RT-PCR with HTBI primers, and the second round was a multiplex PCR. MiXCR, run by TCRdb on the multiplex PCR reads, gives a single entry per CDR3 protein. The data contain 350,000 to 450,000 distinct CDR3 sequences, about 16% of them seen just once; the ten biggest clones take up around 1.5%. Study-wide findings and caveats: In blood, most expanded thyroid clonotypes above 0.001 frequency were also detected.

This TCR derives from a young woman with Graves' ophthalmopathy. This rearrangement joins TRBV7-2 to TRBJ2-7; weak D call: TRBD2 (6 bases). Sequenced input: peripheral blood. CDR3 nucleotide sequence: TGTGCCAGCAGCTTTGCGGCGGGAAGGGCCTACGAGCAGTACTTC. Residues: CASSFAAGRAYEQYF. The whole variable domain, filled in from reference TRBV7-2 and TRBJ2-7, reads GAGVSQSPSNKVTEKGKDVELRCDPISGHTALYWYRQSLGQGLEFLIYFQGNSAPDKSGLPSDRFSAERTGGSVSTLTIQRTQQEDSAVYLCASSFAAGRAYEQYFGPGTRLTVT.